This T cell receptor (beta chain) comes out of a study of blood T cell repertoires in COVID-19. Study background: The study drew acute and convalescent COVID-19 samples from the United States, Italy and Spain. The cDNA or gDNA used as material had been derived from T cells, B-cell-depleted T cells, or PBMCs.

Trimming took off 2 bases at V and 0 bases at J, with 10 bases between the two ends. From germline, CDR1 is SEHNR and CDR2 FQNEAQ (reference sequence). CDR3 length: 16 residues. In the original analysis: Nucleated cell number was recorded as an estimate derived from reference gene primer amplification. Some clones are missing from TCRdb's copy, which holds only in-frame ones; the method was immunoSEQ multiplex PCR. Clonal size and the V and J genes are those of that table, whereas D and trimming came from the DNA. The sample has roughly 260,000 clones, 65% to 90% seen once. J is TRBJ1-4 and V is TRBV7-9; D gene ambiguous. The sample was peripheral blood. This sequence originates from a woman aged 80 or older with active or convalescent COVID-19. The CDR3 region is CASSLYVTATNEKLFF. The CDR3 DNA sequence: TGTGCCAGCAGCTTATATGTCACAGCAACTAATGAAAAACTGTTTTTT.